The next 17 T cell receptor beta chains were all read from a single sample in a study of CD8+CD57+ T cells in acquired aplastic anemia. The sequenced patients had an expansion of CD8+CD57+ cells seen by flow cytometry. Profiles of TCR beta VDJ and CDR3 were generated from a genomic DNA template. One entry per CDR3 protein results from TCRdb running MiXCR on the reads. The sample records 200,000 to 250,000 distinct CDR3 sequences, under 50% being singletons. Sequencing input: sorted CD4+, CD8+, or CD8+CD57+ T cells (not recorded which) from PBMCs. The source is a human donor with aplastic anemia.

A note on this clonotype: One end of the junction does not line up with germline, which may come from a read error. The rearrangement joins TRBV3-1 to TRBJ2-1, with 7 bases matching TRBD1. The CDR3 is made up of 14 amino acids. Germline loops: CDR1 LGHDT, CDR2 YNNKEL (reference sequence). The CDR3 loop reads CASSQGQGRNGQFF. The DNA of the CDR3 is TGTGCCAGCAGCCAAGGACAGGGCCGCAATGGGCAGTTCTTC.

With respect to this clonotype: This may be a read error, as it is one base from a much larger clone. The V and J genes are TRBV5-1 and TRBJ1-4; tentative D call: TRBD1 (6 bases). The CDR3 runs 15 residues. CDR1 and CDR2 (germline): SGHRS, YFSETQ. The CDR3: CASGLNRGLNEKLFF. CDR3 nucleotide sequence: TGCGCCAGCGGCTTGAACCGGGGGCTAAATGAAAAACTGTTTTTT.

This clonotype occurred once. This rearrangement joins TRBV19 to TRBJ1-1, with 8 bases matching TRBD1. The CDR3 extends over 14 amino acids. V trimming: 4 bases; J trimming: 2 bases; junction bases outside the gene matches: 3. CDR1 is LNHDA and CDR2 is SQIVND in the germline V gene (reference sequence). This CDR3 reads CASSRDRTNTEAFF. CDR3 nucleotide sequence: TGTGCCAGTAGTAGGGACAGGACTAACACTGAAGCTTTCTTT.

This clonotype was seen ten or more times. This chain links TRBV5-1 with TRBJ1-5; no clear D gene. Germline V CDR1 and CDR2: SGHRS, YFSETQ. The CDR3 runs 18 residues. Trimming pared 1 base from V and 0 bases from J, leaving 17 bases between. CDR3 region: CASSLYPGSQNSNQPQHF. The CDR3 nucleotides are TGCGCCAGCAGCTTGTACCCCGGGTCGCAAAATAGCAATCAGCCCCAGCATTTT.

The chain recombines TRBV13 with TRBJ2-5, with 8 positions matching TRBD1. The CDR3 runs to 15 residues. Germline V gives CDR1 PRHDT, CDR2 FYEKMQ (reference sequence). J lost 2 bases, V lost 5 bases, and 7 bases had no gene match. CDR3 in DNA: TGTGCCAGCAGCAATTGGACAGGGCCGCAAGAGACCCAGTACTTC. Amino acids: CASSNWTGPQETQYF.

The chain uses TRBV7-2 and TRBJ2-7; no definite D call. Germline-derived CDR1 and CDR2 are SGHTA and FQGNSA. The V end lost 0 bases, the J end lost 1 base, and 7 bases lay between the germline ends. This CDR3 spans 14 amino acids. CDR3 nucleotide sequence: TGTGCCAGCAGCTTAGCGGCGTATTCCTACGAGCAGTACGTC. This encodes CASSLAAYSYEQYV.

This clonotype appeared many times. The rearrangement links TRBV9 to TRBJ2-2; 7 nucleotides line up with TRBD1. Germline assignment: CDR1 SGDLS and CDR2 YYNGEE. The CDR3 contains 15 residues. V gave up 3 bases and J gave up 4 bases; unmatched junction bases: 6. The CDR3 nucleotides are TGTGCCAGCAGCGCGAGAAGGACAGGCACCGGGGAGCTGTTTTTT. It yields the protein CASSARRTGTGELFF.

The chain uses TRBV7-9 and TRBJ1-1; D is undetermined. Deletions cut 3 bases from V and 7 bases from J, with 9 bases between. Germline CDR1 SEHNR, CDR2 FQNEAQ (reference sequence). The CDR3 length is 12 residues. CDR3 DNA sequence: TGTGCCAGCAGCTTGAGTGTGGGTGAAGCTTTCTTT. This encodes CASSLSVGEAFF.

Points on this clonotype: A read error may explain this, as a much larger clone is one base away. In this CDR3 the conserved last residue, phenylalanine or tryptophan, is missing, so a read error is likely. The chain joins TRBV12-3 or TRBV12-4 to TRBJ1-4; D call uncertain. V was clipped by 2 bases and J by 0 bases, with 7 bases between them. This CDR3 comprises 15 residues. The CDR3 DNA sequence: TGTGCCAGCAGTTTACCCCCTCCAACTAATGAAAAACTGTTTCTT. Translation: CASSLPPPTNEKLFL.

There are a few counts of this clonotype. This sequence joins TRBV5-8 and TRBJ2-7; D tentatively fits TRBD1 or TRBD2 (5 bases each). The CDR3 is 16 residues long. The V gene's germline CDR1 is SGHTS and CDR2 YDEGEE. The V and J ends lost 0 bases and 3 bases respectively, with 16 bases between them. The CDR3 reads CASSLGGALTIYEQYF. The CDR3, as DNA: TGTGCCAGCAGCTTGGGAGGGGCCCTAACCATCTACGAGCAGTACTTC.

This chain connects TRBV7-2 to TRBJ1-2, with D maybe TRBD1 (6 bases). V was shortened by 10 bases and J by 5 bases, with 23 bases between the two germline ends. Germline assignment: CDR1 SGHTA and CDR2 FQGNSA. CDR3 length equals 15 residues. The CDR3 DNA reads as TGTGCCACCCCAGGCCGGGACACCTCGGCGTATGGCTACACCTTC. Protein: CATPGRDTSAYGYTF. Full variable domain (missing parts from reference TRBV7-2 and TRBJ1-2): GAGVSQSPSNKVTEKGKDVELRCDPISGHTALYWYRQSLGQGLEFLIYFQGNSAPDKSGLPSDRFSAERTGGSVSTLTIQRTQQEDSAVYLCATPGRDTSAYGYTFGSGTRLTVV.

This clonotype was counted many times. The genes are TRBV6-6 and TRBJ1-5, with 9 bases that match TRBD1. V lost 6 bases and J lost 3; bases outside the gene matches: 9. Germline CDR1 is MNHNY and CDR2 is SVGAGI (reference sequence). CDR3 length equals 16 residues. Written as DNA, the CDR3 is TGTGCCAGCAGCCCTCAGGGGACAGGGAACAATCAGCCCCAGCATTTT. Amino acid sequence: CASSPQGTGNNQPQHF.

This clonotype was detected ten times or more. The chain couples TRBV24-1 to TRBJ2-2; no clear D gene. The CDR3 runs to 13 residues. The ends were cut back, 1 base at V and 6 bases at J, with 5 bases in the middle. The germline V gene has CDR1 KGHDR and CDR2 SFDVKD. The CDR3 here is CATSDLGPGELFF. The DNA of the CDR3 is TGTGCCACCAGTGATTTAGGGCCCGGGGAGCTGTTTTTT.

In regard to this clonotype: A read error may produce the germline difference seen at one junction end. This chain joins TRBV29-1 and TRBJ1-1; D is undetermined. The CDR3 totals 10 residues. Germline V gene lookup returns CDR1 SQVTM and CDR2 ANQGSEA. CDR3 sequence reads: CSVEPRPALF. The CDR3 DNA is TGCAGCGTTGAGCCTCGTCCAGCTCTCTTT.

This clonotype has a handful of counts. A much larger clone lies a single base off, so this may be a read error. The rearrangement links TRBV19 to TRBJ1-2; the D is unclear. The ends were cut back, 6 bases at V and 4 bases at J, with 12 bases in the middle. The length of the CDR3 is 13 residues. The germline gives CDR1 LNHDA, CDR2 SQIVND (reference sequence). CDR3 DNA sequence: TGTGCCAGTAGGGCAGCTTCTAGCTATGGCTACACCTTC. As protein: CASRAASSYGYTF.

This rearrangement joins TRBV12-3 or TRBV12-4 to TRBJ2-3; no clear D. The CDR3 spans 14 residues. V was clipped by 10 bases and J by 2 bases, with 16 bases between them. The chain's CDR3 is CAISESGFTDTQYF. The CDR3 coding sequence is TGTGCCATCAGCGAGTCCGGCTTCACAGATACGCAGTATTTT.

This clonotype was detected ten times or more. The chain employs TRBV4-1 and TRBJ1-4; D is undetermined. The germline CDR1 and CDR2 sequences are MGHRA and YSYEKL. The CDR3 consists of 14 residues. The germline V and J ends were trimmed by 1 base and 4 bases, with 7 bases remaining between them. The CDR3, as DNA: TGCGCCAGCAGCCAAGCAGAATTTAATGAAAAACTGTTTTTT. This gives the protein CASSQAEFNEKLFF.